This note documents a single T cell receptor (beta chain) sequence. Its specificity is unknown. Profiling relied on immunoSEQ multiplex PCR, and the TCRdb table lists in-frame clones only, not all of them. The repertoire holds 15,000 to 20,000 clones, with roughly four fifths as singletons. This sample was included in a study of STAT3 mutations in large granular lymphocyte leukemia. Whole-study context: Among longitudinally sequenced T-LGLL patients, roughly half had canonical activating STAT3 mutations detected. Immunosuppressive therapy was given to more than half of T-LGLL patients. Study-wide findings and caveats: Every T-LGLL patient had at least one immunodominant TCRbeta clonotype. In some patients, a small highly pathogenic clone possibly went undetected.

From germline, CDR1 is LGHNA and CDR2 YNFKEQ. This CDR3 has 15 amino acids. V shed 1 base and J 2 bases; nucleotides not matched to a gene: 4. This chain links TRBV4-2 with TRBJ1-2; 7 nucleotides agree with TRBD1. Sequencing used peripheral blood mononuclear cells. The sequence derives from a man aged 50 or older with T-cell large granular lymphocyte leukemia. Some clones in this sample may be carry-over from other donors' samples. In DNA, the CDR3 is TGTGCCAGCAGCCAAGGTCAGGGGGAAAACTATGGCTACACCTTC. Its protein is CASSQGQGENYGYTF.